This T cell receptor (beta chain) was obtained from a study of CXCR3-negative and CXCR3-positive naive CD8 T cells. Findings of the study overall: In CXCR3-positive naive cells, the TRB CDR3s were more hydrophobic than in CXCR3-negative naive cells.

This CDR3 has 13 residues. CDR1 is MNHEY and CDR2 is SVGAGI in the germline V gene. TRB cDNA libraries were made by UMI-labeled 5' RACE. With the 5' RACE reads reprocessed, TCRdb shows one record per CDR3 protein and no DNA. Its table records approximately 100,000 distinct CDR3 sequences. In the case of this clonotype: Its specificity is unknown.

The specimen was naive CXCR3+ CD8+ T cells from blood. Subset here: CD45RO-CCR7+CD27+CD95- naive CD8+ T cells expressing CXCR3 (TNR3+). The rearrangement joins TRBV6-5 to TRBJ1-1. This receptor was obtained from a human donor in good health. Some clones in this sample may be carry-over from other donors' samples. The CDR3 sequence: CASSYSRAPEAFF.